A selection of T cell receptor beta chains follows, all from one sample in a study of radiotherapy plus CTLA-4 blockade in lung cancer. TCRdb keeps only in-frame clones here, not all; method: immunoSEQ multiplex PCR. Here the sample spans approximately 97,000 clones, under 90% being singletons. The starting material was peripheral blood, obtained from a patient treated with radiotherapy plus ipilimumab. All receptors derive from a human donor with non-small cell lung cancer who had stable disease on radiotherapy plus ipilimumab. CDR3s include the opening cysteine and the closing phenylalanine or tryptophan. D genes are given only for firm matches. Expanded clones get a size class; other rows say once, few or many, or leave the size out.

clone_size	v_call	d_call	j_call	cdr3_nt	cdr3_aa
-	TRBV5-1	TRBD1	TRBJ1-3	TGCGCCAGCAGCTTGGCGGGACAGGGTGCCGGAAACACCATATATTTT	CASSLAGQGAGNTIYF
-	TRBV5-1	-	TRBJ1-2	TGCGCCAGCAGCTTTTCAGGGGCCCGTGGCTACACCTTC	CASSFSGARGYTF
-	TRBV27	-	TRBJ1-4	TGTGCCAGCAGTTTATCAGTTGCAACTAATGAAAAACTGTTTTTT	CASSLSVATNEKLFF
-	TRBV11-3	-	TRBJ1-5	TGTGCCAGCAGCCTAGGCCTCAATCAGCCCCAGCATTTT	CASSLGLNQPQHF
-	TRBV5-4	-	TRBJ1-6	TGTGCCAGCAGCCCACTTACAGGGAATTCACCCCTCCACTTT	CASSPLTGNSPLHF
-	TRBV4-2	-	TRBJ2-1	TGTGCCAGCAGCCAAGGCGGCTGGAATGAGCAGTTCTTC	CASSQGGWNEQFF
-	TRBV27	-	TRBJ2-7	TGTGCCAGCAGGACCCGGACATTCCCCTACGAGCAGTACTTC	CASRTRTFPYEQYF
-	TRBV7-3	TRBD2	TRBJ2-1	TGTGCCAGCAGCTTAACCTCAAGCGGGAGATACAATGAGCAGTTCTTC	CASSLTSSGRYNEQFF
-	TRBV2	-	TRBJ1-1	TGTGCCAGCAGTGAAGCGAGGGAAATAGGGGAGGTTGAAGCTTTCTTT	CASSEAREIGEVEAFF
-	TRBV10-2	TRBD1	TRBJ2-2	TGCGCCAGCTATGACAGGGCGAACACCGGGGAGCTGTTTTTT	CASYDRANTGELFF
-	TRBV5-4	TRBD1	TRBJ1-6	TGTGCCAGCAGCCGGGCCGGGACAGGCTATAATTCACCCCTCCACTTT	CASSRAGTGYNSPLHF
-	TRBV5-1	-	TRBJ2-7	TGCGCCAGCAGCCCCGATATGGGAGGCTCCTACGAGCAGTACTTC	CASSPDMGGSYEQYF
-	TRBV30	TRBD2	TRBJ2-1	TGTGCCTGGAGTCCTCGAAGGATAGCGGGGCATCGCAATGAGCAGTTCTTC	CAWSPRRIAGHRNEQFF
-	TRBV1	-	TRBJ1-1	TGCACCAGCAGCCAGAGGGCGGCCCGCGGCACTGAAGCTTTCTTT	CTSSQRAARGTEAFF
-	TRBV12-5	TRBD2	TRBJ2-1	TGTGCTAGTGCACTAGCGGGGGGCCTGAATGAGCAGTTCTTC	CASALAGGLNEQFF
once	TRBV5-1	TRBD2	TRBJ2-2	TGCGCCAGCAGCAAGGGACTAGCGAACACCGGGGAGCTGTTTTTT	CASSKGLANTGELFF
once	TRBV10-1	TRBD2	TRBJ2-5	TGCGCCAGCAGTGAAGCCGGGACTAGCGGGGGTAAAGAGACCCAGTACTTC	CASSEAGTSGGKETQYF
-	TRBV5-5	-	TRBJ1-6	TGTGCCAGCACCTCTCGGGGAGGGTATTTCCCCCTCCACTTT	CASTSRGGYFPLHF
-	TRBV11-2	-	TRBJ1-2	TGTGCCAGCAGCTCCTCCTGGAGGGGTGGTAACTATGGCTACACCTTC	CASSSSWRGGNYGYTF
-	TRBV7-9	TRBD1	TRBJ2-7	TGTGCCAGCAGCGCGGGACAGGGAGGGAAAAAGTACTTC	CASSAGQGGKKYF
-	TRBV5-4	TRBD1	TRBJ1-2	TGTGCCAGCAGCCCCGAGACAGGGCACAACTATGGCTACACCTTC	CASSPETGHNYGYTF
once	TRBV18	-	TRBJ1-1	TGTGCCAGCTCACCTGGACAGAAAGAAGCTTTCTTT	CASSPGQKEAFF
-	TRBV10-2	-	TRBJ1-4	TGCGCCAGCACCGACAGCGCAACTAATGAAAAACTGTTTTTT	CASTDSATNEKLFF
-	TRBV6-6	-	TRBJ1-6	TGTGCCATCCAGGACGGATTCCTTAATTCACCCCTCCACTTT	CAIQDGFLNSPLHF
-	TRBV19	-	TRBJ2-1	TGTGCCAGTAGTATATCCAGAGGCAATGAGCAGTTCTTC	CASSISRGNEQFF
-	TRBV11-1	TRBD1	TRBJ2-1	TGTGCCAGCACCCAACAGGGGTATGAGCAGCTCTTC	CASTQQGYEQLF
-	TRBV7-2	TRBD1	TRBJ1-5	TGTGCCAGCAGCCGGACAGGCTTAATTAATCAGCCCCAGCATTTT	CASSRTGLINQPQHF
-	TRBV7-2	-	TRBJ1-3	TGTGCCAGCAGCTTAACGACGACAGCGCTCTCTGGAAACACCATATATTTT	CASSLTTTALSGNTIYF
-	TRBV6-4	-	TRBJ2-6	TGTGCCAGCACCCCAGGAGTCTCTGGGGCCAACGTCCTGACTTTC	CASTPGVSGANVLTF
-	TRBV9	TRBD2	TRBJ2-7	TGTGCCAGTAGCGTAGAGGCTAGCGGGAGGAGAGAGCAGTACTTC	CASSVEASGRREQYF
-	TRBV21-1	-	TRBJ2-7	TGTGCCAGCAGCGGATTGGAGCAGTACTTC	CASSGLEQYF
-	TRBV27	-	TRBJ1-2	TGTGCCAGCCGGGGGGTGAGCGGCTACACCTTC	CASRGVSGYTF
-	TRBV6-5	TRBD1	TRBJ2-7	TGTGCCAGCAGTTCCACGGGACAGGGACTCTACGAGCAGTACTTC	CASSSTGQGLYEQYF
-	TRBV5-5	-	TRBJ2-3	TGTGCCAGCATTCGAAGGACGCTGAGCACAGATACGCAGTATTTT	CASIRRTLSTDTQYF
once	TRBV2	-	TRBJ2-1	TGTGCCAGCAGTGGACTTTCCAATGAGCAGTTCTTC	CASSGLSNEQFF
-	TRBV27	-	TRBJ2-2	TGTGCCAGCAGTCCCAGGGAGAACACCGGGGAGCTGTTTTTT	CASSPRENTGELFF
-	TRBV4-2	-	TRBJ2-7	TGTGCCAGCAGCCATCCTGGGGGTTCGGGCGAGCAGTACTTC	CASSHPGGSGEQYF
-	TRBV18	-	TRBJ2-7	TGTGCCAGCTCACCACCGGGATTAACGAGGAGTTTCGGCGAGCAGTACTTT	CASSPPGLTRSFGEQYF
-	TRBV7-2	TRBD2	TRBJ2-1	TGTGCCAGCAGCTTAGTCCAGCGGGGGCCGTTCTTC	CASSLVQRGPFF
-	TRBV7-2	-	TRBJ2-1	TGTGCCAGCAGCTTTCGAGGGACCAACAATGAGCAGTTCTTC	CASSFRGTNNEQFF